The 23 T cell receptor beta chains presented below share a single source sample, sequenced in a study of beta chain features in type 1 diabetes. Sequenced material consisted of expressed TCRB transcripts (all of the isolated RNA was reverse transcribed). Libraries were prepared by immunoSEQ multiplex PCR; TCRdb keeps only in-frame clonotypes and omits some of them. Among more than 300,000 clones listed, 10% to 15% were seen once. Sequenced material: naive CD4+ T cells from blood. Receptors originate from a man between 18 and 29 years old in good health.

This clone was counted at least ten times. The rearrangement uses TRBV7-2 and TRBJ2-3; D is unclear. CDR3 length: 12 residues. V dropped 6 bases and J dropped 5 bases, with 9 bases sitting between them. Germline V gene sequence: CDR1 SGHTA, CDR2 FQGNSA. In DNA, the CDR3 is TGTGCCAGCAGTCGAGTCCAAGATACGCAGTATTTT. It translates to CASSRVQDTQYF. Drawing the rest from reference TRBV7-2 and TRBJ2-3, the complete variable domain is GAGVSQSPSNKVTEKGKDVELRCDPISGHTALYWYRQSLGQGLEFLIYFQGNSAPDKSGLPSDRFSAERTGGSVSTLTIQRTQQEDSAVYLCASSRVQDTQYFGPGTRLTVL.

DNA for the CDR3: TGTGCCAGCAGTTGGGGACACCGCCAAGAGACCCAGTACTTC. It specifies CASSWGHRQETQYF. This chain joins TRBV28 and TRBJ2-5; maybe TRBD1 (6 bases). V was pared by 4 bases and J by 1 base, with 10 bases between. This CDR3 has 14 amino acids. CDR1 is MDHEN, CDR2 SYDVKM, per germline. The variable domain in full, completed from reference TRBV28 and TRBJ2-5, reads DVKVTQSSRYLVKRTGEKVFLECVQDMDHENMFWYRQDPGLGLRLIYFSYDVKMKEKGDIPEGYSVSREKKERFSLILESASTNQTSMYLCASSWGHRQETQYFGPGTRLLVL.

V and J are TRBV30 and TRBJ2-7, with 7 positions matching TRBD2. V dropped 2 bases and J dropped 6; count of bases not matched to a gene: 4. The CDR3 consists of 12 residues. CDR1 GTSNPN and CDR2 SVGIG come from the germline V gene (reference sequence). CDR3 DNA: TGTGCCTGGAGTAGACCGGGGGGCGAGCAGTACTTC. The encoded protein is CAWSRPGGEQYF. The whole variable domain, filled in from reference TRBV30 and TRBJ2-7, reads SQTIHQWPATLVQPVGSPLSLECTVEGTSNPNLYWYRQAAGRGLQLLFYSVGIGQISSEVPQNLSASRPQDRQFILSSKKLLLSDSGFYLCAWSRPGGEQYFGPGTRLTVT.

The V gene is TRBV2, the J gene TRBJ2-5; possibly TRBD2 for D (6 bases). This CDR3 region has 14 residues. Per germline, CDR1 SNHLY and CDR2 FYNNEI. Between the trimmed V and J ends, which lost 6 bases and 3 bases, there was a span of 14 bases. The CDR3 loop reads CASSPFGGEETQYF. DNA for the CDR3: TGTGCCAGCAGCCCCTTCGGAGGGGAAGAGACCCAGTACTTC.

This clone was counted only a few times. This rearrangement joins TRBV4-3 to TRBJ2-2; 10 nucleotides align to TRBD2. V dropped 0 bases and J dropped 4; count of bases not matched to a gene: 8. Germline assignment: CDR1 LGHNA and CDR2 YSLEER. This CDR3 has 18 residues. CDR3 sequence (DNA): TGCGCCAGCAGCCAAGAGGCAGCGGGAGGGTCTCGCACCGGGGAGCTGTTTTTT. Protein: CASSQEAAGGSRTGELFF.

This clone was seen a handful of times. The chain links TRBV18 to TRBJ1-1; 7 positions agree with TRBD1. The CDR3 is 12 amino acids. The J segment lost 7 bases and the V segment lost 5 bases, leaving 4 bases of the junction unmatched. Germline CDR1 KGHSH, CDR2 LQKENI. Here the CDR3 DNA reads TGTGCCAGCTCAGAACAGGGGAGTGAAGCTTTCTTT. This encodes CASSEQGSEAFF.

On this clone: Other DNA sequences in this sample translate to the same CDR3. This chain connects TRBV28 to TRBJ1-5, with D unclear. CDR1 MDHEN and CDR2 SYDVKM come from the germline V gene. This CDR3 has 12 residues. The ends were cut back, 2 bases at V and 5 bases at J, with 4 bases in the middle. The CDR3 here is CASSLPYQPQHF. The CDR3 DNA reads as TGTGCCAGCAGTTTACCTTATCAGCCCCAGCATTTT.

This clone was counted many times. The chain combines TRBV29-1 with TRBJ2-1; TRBD1 matches 9 bases. J gave up 0 bases and V 7 bases, and 4 bases lay outside the gene matches. Germline CDR1 and CDR2: SQVTM and ANQGSEA. The CDR3 is 14 amino acids. The CDR3 nucleotides read TGCAGCGCAGGACAGGGGAGCTCCTACAATGAGCAGTTCTTC. It codes for CSAGQGSSYNEQFF.

V usage is TRBV21-1 and J usage is TRBJ2-3; the table's D gene call, TRBD2, was not cross checked with the DNA. TRBV21-1 is a pseudogene. The CDR3 loop spans 16 amino acids. As DNA, the CDR3 is TGTGCCAGCAGCAAAGACACATCGAGGGGCACAGATACGCAGTATTTT. Protein product: CASSKDTSRGTDTQYF.

This chain connects TRBV5-1 to TRBJ2-1; 12 bases are shared with TRBD2. This CDR3 has 14 residues. The germline V gene has CDR1 SGHRS and CDR2 YFSETQ. With 2 bases clipped from V and 8 bases from J, the junction kept 2 bases outside the gene matches. CDR3 sequence (DNA): TGCGCCAGCAGCTTCGGACTAGCGGGACATGAGCAGTTCTTC. Protein sequence: CASSFGLAGHEQFF.

This chain connects TRBV5-4 to TRBJ1-1; TRBD1 is a possible D gene (6 bases). With 2 bases removed from V and 1 base from J, the gap between germline ends came to 15 bases. Germline CDR1 reads SGHNT; CDR2 reads YYREEE (reference sequence). The CDR3 has 16 amino acids. The DNA of the CDR3 is TGTGCCAGCAGCTTCGGTACAGGGTATAGGAACACTGAAGCTTTCTTT. Translating gives CASSFGTGYRNTEAFF.

This clone was counted a few times. This chain joins TRBV4-1 and TRBJ2-2, with D maybe TRBD2 (6 bases). V gave up 4 bases and J gave up 5 bases, with 14 bases separating them. This CDR3 is 15 amino acids long. Germline values: CDR1 MGHRA, CDR2 YSYEKL. The chain's CDR3 is CASSPYGAGTGELFF. The CDR3 region has the DNA TGCGCCAGCAGCCCTTACGGGGCGGGAACCGGGGAGCTGTTTTTT.

This clone was found a few times. The genes are TRBV5-1 and TRBJ1-1, with 7 bases identical to TRBD1. Losses at the gene ends were 0 bases for V and 1 base for J; bases not matched to a gene: 3. The CDR3 is 15 residues long. Per germline, CDR1 SGHRS and CDR2 YFSETQ. This chain's CDR3 is CASSLGDRKNTEAFF. As DNA, the CDR3 is TGCGCCAGCAGCTTGGGGGACAGAAAGAACACTGAAGCTTTCTTT.

A few counts support this clone. The gene calls are TRBV7-2 and TRBJ2-7, with 7 bases aligning to TRBD2. V trimming: 1 base; J trimming: 6 bases; junction bases outside the gene matches: 9. This CDR3 comprises 15 residues. Germline assignment: CDR1 SGHTA and CDR2 FQGNSA. The CDR3 DNA reads TGTGCCAGCAGCTTAGTTCTAGCGGCAGCCTCCGAGCAGTACTTC. It is translated as CASSLVLAAASEQYF.

The chain has TRBV28 and TRBJ1-4, with 10 bases identical to TRBD1. The J segment lost 8 bases and the V segment lost 2 bases, leaving 5 bases of the junction unmatched. Germline V CDR1 and CDR2: MDHEN, SYDVKM. This CDR3 is 15 amino acids long. CDR3 in DNA: TGTGCCAGCAGTTTACCCGGGACAGGGGAAGAAAAACTGTTTTTT. Protein product: CASSLPGTGEEKLFF.

This clone was picked up many times. The genes are TRBV30 and TRBJ2-7, with no clear D. The CDR3 is 12 residues long. Trimming took off 1 base at V and 2 bases at J, with 6 bases between the two ends. Per the germline V gene, CDR1 is GTSNPN and CDR2 is SVGIG (reference sequence). The CDR3 here is CAWSGLPYEQYF. The CDR3, as DNA: TGTGCCTGGAGTGGGCTGCCCTACGAGCAGTACTTC.

In this sample, this clone turned up once. The genes are TRBV28 and TRBJ2-7; D is unclear. Trimming removed 3 bases from V and 2 bases from J, with 11 bases in between. CDR3 size: 14 residues. CDR1 MDHEN and CDR2 SYDVKM come from the germline V gene. CDR3 bases: TGTGCCAGCAGTTTTAGTAGTCGAACCTACGAGCAGTACTTC. Its translation: CASSFSSRTYEQYF.

A few counts support this clone. This sequence joins TRBV15 and TRBJ1-4; D is unclear. The CDR3 contains 15 residues. CDR1 and CDR2 (germline): LNHNV, YYDKDF (reference sequence). Trimming removed 0 bases from V and 6 bases from J, with 11 bases in between. The chain's CDR3 is CATSRDGKRDEKLFF. The CDR3, as DNA: TGTGCCACCAGCAGAGATGGGAAGAGGGATGAAAAACTGTTTTTT.

Only a few counts were recorded for this clone. The gene calls are TRBV28 and TRBJ2-1, with 7 nucleotides matching TRBD2. Germline CDR1 and CDR2: MDHEN and SYDVKM. With 2 bases clipped from V and 1 base from J, the junction kept 8 bases outside the gene matches. The CDR3 contains 17 residues. The CDR3 protein is CASSLGWEGISYNEQFF. DNA of the CDR3: TGTGCCAGCAGTTTAGGGTGGGAGGGAATTTCCTACAATGAGCAGTTCTTC.

The chain employs TRBV7-2 and TRBJ2-7, with TRBD1 matching over 8 bases. In germline, CDR1 is SGHTA, CDR2 FQGNSA. V lost 5 bases to trimming and J lost 5 bases; unmatched junction nucleotides: 11. CDR3 length: 15 residues. CDR3 coding DNA: TGTGCCAGCAGCCAATCCCGGGACAGGTTCCACGAGCAGTACTTC. Its translation is CASSQSRDRFHEQYF.

This clone has just a few counts. This rearrangement joins TRBV5-1 to TRBJ1-2; weak D call: TRBD1 (6 bases). CDR1 is SGHRS and CDR2 is YFSETQ in the germline V gene. Trimming removed 0 bases from V and 5 bases from J, with 14 bases in between. The CDR3 sequence is 15 residues long. CDR3: CASSLGGQNSYGYTF. The CDR3 DNA sequence: TGCGCCAGCAGCTTGGGCGGACAGAACTCATATGGCTACACCTTC.

The rearrangement links TRBV9 to TRBJ2-2; D gene ambiguous. This CDR3 is 16 amino acids long. V was clipped by 0 bases and J by 2 bases, with 11 bases between them. CDR1 and CDR2 from the germline V gene are SGDLS and YYNGEE. DNA of the CDR3: TGTGCCAGCAGCGTAGGAGGCAGAACAAACACCGGGGAGCTGTTTTTT. This translates into CASSVGGRTNTGELFF. The whole variable domain, remainder taken from reference TRBV9 and TRBJ2-2, is DSGVTQTPKHLITATGQRVTLRCSPRSGDLSVYWYQQSLDQGLQFLIQYYNGEERAKGNILERFSAQQFPDLHSELNLSSLELGDSALYFCASSVGGRTNTGELFFGEGSRLTVL.

This clone was observed a single time. The genes are TRBV5-1 and TRBJ2-3, with a weak D call TRBD2 (6 bases). The CDR3 contains 16 residues. V was pared by 0 bases and J by 0 bases, with 11 bases between. CDR1 is SGHRS, CDR2 YFSETQ, per germline. In DNA, the CDR3 is TGCGCCAGCAGCTTGGAGGTTAGCGGCAGCACAGATACGCAGTATTTT. It encodes CASSLEVSGSTDTQYF.